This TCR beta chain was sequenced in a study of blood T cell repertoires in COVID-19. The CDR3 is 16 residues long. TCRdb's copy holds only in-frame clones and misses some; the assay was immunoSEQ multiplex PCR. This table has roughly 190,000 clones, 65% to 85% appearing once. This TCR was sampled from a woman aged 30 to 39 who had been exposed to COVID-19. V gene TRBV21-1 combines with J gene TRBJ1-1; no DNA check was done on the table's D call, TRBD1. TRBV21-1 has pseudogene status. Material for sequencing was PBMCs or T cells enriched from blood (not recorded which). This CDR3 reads CASSTRGQPKNTEAFF. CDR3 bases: TGTGCCAGCAGCACCCGGGGACAGCCAAAGAACACTGAAGCTTTCTTT.